Below are 2 T cell receptor beta chains sequenced from a single sample in a study of T cell responses to AZD1222 COVID-19 vaccine. The table came from immunoSEQ multiplex PCR; TCRdb's copy has only in-frame clones and leaves some out. Here the sample spans roughly 140,000 clones, 92% being singletons. Sequenced material: peripheral blood, taken 28 days after the second AZD1222 dose. These receptors all come from an adult who received the AZD1222 COVID-19 vaccine.

The rearrangement links TRBV28 to TRBJ1-4; D gene uncertain. This CDR3 has 17 residues. The germline V gene has CDR1 MDHEN and CDR2 SYDVKM. Trimming removed 2 bases at V and 7 bases at J, with 20 bases between. CDR3 DNA sequence: TGTGCCAGCAGTTTACGGCAGTTTCAGGTAGTAGGTGAAAAACTGTTTTTT. The encoded protein is CASSLRQFQVVGEKLFF.

The V and J genes are TRBV3-1 (or the pseudogene TRBV3-2) and TRBJ2-1, with TRBD2 matching 8 bases. Germline-derived CDR1 and CDR2 are LGHDT and YNNKEL (reference sequence). V was pared by 1 base and J by 4 bases, with 3 bases of the junction left unmatched. The CDR3 length is 15 residues. DNA for the CDR3: TGTGCCAGCAGCCAAGCCGGACTAGCATACAATGAGCAGTTCTTC. This gives the protein CASSQAGLAYNEQFF.